This TCR beta chain derives from a study of blood T cell repertoires in COVID-19. Using immunoSEQ multiplex PCR, the repertoire was profiled, and TCRdb retains in-frame clones only, with some absent. The data contain approximately 110,000 clones, around 80% of them singletons. J gave up 3 bases and V 5 bases, and 8 bases lay outside the gene matches. Per germline, CDR1 MDHEN and CDR2 SYDVKM. This CDR3 has 15 amino acids. The V gene is TRBV28, the J gene TRBJ1-1; 8 nucleotides agree with TRBD1. Sequencing was done on a sample of peripheral blood. The TCR sequence derives from a human donor in a cohort sampled during active or convalescent COVID-19. The CDR3 DNA is TGTGCCAGCAGTCCCCACCAGGGGGCGGACACTGAAGCTTTCTTT. Protein sequence: CASSPHQGADTEAFF.